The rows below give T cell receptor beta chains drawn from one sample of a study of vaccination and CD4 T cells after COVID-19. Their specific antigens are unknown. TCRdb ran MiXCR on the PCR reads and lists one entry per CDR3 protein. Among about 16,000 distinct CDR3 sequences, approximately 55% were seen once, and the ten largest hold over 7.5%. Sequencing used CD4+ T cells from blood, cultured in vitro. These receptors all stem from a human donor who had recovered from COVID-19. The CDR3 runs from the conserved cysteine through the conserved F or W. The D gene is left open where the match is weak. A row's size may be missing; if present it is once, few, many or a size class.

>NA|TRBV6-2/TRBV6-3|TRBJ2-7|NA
CASSYSGLFRSSYEQYF
TGTGCCAGCAGTTACTCCGGGCTGTTCCGAAGCTCCTACGAGCAGTACTTC
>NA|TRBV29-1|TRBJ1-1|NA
CSVAGRGTQAFF
TGCAGCGTTGCGGGACGGGGAACCCAAGCTTTCTTT
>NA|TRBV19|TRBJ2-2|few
CASSVQGGTGELFF
TGTGCCAGTAGTGTCCAGGGTGGGACCGGGGAGCTGTTTTTT
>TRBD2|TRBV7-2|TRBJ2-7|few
CASSALAGAYEQYF
TGTGCCAGCAGCGCCCTAGCGGGAGCCTACGAGCAGTACTTC
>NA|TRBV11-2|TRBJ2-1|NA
CASSFLRSYNEQFF
TGTGCCAGCAGCTTTTTACGGTCCTACAATGAGCAGTTCTTC
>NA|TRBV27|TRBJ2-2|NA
CASSLGDPGELFF
TGTGCCAGCAGTTTAGGAGACCCCGGGGAGCTGTTTTTT
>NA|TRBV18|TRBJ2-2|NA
CASSPPSGRGTGELFF
TGTGCCAGCTCACCACCGTCTGGACGGGGAACCGGGGAGCTGTTTTTT
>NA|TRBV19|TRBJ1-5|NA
CASSSTGPNQPQHF
TGTGCCAGTAGTTCAACAGGTCCCAATCAGCCCCAGCATTTT
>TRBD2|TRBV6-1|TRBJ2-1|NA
CASMGPAGGEGYNEQFF
TGTGCCAGCATGGGTCCAGCGGGAGGGGAAGGCTACAATGAGCAGTTCTTC
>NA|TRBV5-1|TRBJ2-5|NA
CASSLAGRETQYF
TGCGCCAGCAGCTTGGCGGGGAGGGAGACCCAGTACTTC
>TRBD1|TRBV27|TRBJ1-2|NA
CASSSGGNPYGYTF
TGTGCCAGCAGTTCAGGGGGGAACCCTTATGGCTACACCTTC
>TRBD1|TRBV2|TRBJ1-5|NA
CASSPQGAGQPQHF
TGTGCCAGCAGCCCACAGGGGGCAGGGCAGCCCCAGCATTTT
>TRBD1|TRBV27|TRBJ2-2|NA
CASSLSPTGGDGGELFF
TGTGCCAGCAGTTTATCGCCGACAGGGGGCGACGGCGGGGAGCTGTTTTTT
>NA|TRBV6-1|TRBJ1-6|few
CASSEGKGGRNSPLHF
TGTGCCAGCAGTGAAGGGAAGGGGGGGCGGAATTCACCCCTCCACTTT
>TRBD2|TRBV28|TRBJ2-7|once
CASSSRLARTYEQYF
TGTGCCAGCAGTTCCCGACTAGCGCGTACCTACGAGCAGTACTTC
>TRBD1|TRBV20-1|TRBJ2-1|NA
CSARDLTGEKGYNEQFF
TGCAGTGCTAGAGATCTTACAGGGGAGAAGGGCTACAATGAGCAGTTCTTC
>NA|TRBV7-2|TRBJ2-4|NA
CASSLARGHIQYF
TGTGCCAGCAGCTTAGCCCGGGGCCACATTCAGTACTTC
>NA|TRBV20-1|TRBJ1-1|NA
CSARDTVNTEAFF
TGCAGTGCTAGAGACACAGTCAACACTGAAGCTTTCTTT
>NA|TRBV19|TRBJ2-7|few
CASSIGGRLGVREQYF
TGTGCCAGTAGTATAGGTGGGCGCTTGGGGGTTCGCGAGCAGTACTTC
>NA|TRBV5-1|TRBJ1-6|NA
CASSLAMAGYSPLHF
TGCGCCAGCAGCTTGGCGATGGCGGGATATTCACCCCTCCACTTT
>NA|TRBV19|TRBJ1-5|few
CASRRTANQPQHF
TGTGCCAGTAGGCGGACAGCGAATCAGCCCCAGCATTTT
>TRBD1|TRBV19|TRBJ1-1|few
CASSTYQGGDTEAFF
TGTGCCAGTAGTACCTACCAGGGGGGGGACACTGAAGCTTTCTTT
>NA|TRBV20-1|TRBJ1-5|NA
CSARDTRWDQPQHF
TGCAGTGCTAGAGATACTCGGTGGGATCAGCCCCAGCATTTT
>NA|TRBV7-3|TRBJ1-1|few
CASSPRSDPNTEAFF
TGTGCCAGCAGCCCCCGCTCCGACCCGAACACTGAAGCTTTCTTT
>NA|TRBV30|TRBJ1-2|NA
CAWGVYGYTF
TGTGCCTGGGGGGTCTATGGCTACACCTTC